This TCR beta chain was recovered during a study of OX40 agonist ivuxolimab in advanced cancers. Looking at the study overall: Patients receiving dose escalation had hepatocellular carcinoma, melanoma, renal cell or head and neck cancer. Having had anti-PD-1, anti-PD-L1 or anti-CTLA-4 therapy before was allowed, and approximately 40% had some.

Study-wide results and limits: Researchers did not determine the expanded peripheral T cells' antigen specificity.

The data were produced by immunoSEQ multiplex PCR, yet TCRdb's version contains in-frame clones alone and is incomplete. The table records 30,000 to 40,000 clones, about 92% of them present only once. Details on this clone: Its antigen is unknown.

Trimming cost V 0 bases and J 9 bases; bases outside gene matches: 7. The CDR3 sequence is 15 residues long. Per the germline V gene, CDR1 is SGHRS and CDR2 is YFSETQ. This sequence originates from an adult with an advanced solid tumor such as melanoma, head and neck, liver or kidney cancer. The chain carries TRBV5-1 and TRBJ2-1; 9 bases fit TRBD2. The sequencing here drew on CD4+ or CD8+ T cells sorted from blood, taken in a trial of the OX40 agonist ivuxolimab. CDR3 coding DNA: TGCGCCAGCAGCTTGGCTAGGACTAGCGTCGGTGAGCAGTTCTTC. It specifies CASSLARTSVGEQFF.